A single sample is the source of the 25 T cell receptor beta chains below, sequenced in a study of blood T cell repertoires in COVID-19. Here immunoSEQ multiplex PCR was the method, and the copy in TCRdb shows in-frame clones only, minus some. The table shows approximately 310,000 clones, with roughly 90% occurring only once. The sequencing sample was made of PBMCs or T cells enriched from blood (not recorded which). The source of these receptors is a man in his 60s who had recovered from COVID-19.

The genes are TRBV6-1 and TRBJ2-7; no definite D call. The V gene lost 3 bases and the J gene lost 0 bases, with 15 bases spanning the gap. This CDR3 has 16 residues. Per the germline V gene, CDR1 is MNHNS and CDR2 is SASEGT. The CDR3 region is CASSEPDKSTSYEQYF. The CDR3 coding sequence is TGTGCCAGCAGTGAGCCCGACAAAAGTACCTCCTACGAGCAGTACTTC.

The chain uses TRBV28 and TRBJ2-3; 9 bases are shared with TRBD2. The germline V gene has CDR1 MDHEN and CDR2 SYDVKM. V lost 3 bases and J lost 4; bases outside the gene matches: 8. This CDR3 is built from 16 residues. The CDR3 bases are TGTGCCAGCAGTTTTAGGCTAGCGGGATTATCAGATACGCAGTATTTT. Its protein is CASSFRLAGLSDTQYF.

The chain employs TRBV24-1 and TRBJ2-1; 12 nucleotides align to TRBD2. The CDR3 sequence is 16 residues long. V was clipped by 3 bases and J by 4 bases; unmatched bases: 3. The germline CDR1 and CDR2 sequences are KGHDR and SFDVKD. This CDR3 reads CATSDRLAGEYNEQFF. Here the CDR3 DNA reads TGTGCCACCAGTGATCGACTAGCGGGAGAGTACAATGAGCAGTTCTTC.

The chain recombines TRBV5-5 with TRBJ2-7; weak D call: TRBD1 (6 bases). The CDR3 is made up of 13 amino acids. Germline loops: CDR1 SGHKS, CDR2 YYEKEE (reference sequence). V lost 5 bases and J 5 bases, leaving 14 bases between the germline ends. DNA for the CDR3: TGTGCCAGCAGGCGGCGCAAGGGGGACGAGCAGTACTTC. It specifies CASRRRKGDEQYF.

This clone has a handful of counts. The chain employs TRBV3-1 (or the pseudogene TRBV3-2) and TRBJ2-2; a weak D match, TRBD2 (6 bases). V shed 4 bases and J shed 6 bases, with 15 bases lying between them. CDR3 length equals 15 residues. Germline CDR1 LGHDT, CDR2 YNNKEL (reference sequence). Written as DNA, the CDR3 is TGTGCCAGCAGCCGAGGCTATTCGGGGGCCGGGGAGCTGTTTTTT. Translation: CASSRGYSGAGELFF.

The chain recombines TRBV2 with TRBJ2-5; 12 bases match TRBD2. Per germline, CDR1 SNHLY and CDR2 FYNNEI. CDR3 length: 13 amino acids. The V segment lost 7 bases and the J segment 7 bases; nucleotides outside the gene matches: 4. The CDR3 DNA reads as TGTGCCAGCACCTGGACTAGCGGGGTGACCCAGTACTTC. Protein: CASTWTSGVTQYF.

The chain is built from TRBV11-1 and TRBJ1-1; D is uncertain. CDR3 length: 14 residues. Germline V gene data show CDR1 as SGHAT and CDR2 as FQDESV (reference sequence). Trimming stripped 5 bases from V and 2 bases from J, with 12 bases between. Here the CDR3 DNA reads TGTGCCAGCAGCAAAAATACAGTAAACACTGAAGCTTTCTTT. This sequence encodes CASSKNTVNTEAFF.

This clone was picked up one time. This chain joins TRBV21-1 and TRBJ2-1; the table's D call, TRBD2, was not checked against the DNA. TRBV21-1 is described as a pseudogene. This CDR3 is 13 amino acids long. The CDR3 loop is CASSARDYCEQFF. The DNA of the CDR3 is TGTGCCAGCAGCGCCCGGGACTATTGTGAGCAGTTCTTC.

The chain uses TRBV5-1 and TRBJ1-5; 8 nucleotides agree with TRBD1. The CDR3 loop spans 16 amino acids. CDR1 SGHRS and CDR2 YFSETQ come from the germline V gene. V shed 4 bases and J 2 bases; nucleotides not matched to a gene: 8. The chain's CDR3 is CASSPTGGEGNQPQHF. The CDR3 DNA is TGCGCCAGCAGCCCCACAGGGGGTGAGGGCAATCAGCCCCAGCATTTT.

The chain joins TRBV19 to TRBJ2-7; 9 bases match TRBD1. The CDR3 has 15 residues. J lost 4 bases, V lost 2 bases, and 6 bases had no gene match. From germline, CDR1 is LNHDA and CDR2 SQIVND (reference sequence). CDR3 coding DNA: TGTGCCAGTAGTATAAGGATAGGACAGGGGTACGAGCAGTACTTC. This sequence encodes CASSIRIGQGYEQYF.

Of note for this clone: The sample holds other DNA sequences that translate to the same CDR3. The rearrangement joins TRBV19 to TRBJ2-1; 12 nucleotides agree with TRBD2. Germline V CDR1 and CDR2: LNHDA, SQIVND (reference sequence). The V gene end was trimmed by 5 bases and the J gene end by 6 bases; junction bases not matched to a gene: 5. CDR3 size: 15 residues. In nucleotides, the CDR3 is TGTGCCAGTAGTCCCCTAGCGGGAGGGGGCAATGAGCAGTTCTTC. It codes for CASSPLAGGGNEQFF.

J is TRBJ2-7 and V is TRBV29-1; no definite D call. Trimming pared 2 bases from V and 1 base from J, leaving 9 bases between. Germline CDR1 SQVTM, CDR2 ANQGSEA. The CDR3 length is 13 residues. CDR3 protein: CSVEYGRSYEQYF. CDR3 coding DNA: TGCAGCGTTGAATATGGCCGATCCTACGAGCAGTACTTC.

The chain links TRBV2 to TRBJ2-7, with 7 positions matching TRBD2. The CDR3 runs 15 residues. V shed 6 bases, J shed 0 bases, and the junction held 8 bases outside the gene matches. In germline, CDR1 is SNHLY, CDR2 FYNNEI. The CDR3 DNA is TGTGCCAGCAGGGGCGGGAGCGGGGTCTCCTACGAGCAGTACTTC. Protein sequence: CASRGGSGVSYEQYF.

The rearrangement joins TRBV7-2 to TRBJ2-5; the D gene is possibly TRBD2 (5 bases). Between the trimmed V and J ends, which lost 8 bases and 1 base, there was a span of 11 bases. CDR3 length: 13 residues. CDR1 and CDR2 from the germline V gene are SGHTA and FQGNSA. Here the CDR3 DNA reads TGTGCCAGCCGGGGTTTGGGCCAAGAGACCCAGTACTTC. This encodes CASRGLGQETQYF. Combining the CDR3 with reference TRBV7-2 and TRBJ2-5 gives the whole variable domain GAGVSQSPSNKVTEKGKDVELRCDPISGHTALYWYRQSLGQGLEFLIYFQGNSAPDKSGLPSDRFSAERTGGSVSTLTIQRTQQEDSAVYLCASRGLGQETQYFGPGTRLLVL.

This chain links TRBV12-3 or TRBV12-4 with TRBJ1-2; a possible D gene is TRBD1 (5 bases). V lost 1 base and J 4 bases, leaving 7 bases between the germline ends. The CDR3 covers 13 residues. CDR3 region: CASSLDRFYGYTF. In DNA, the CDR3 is TGTGCCAGCAGTTTAGACAGGTTCTATGGCTACACCTTC.

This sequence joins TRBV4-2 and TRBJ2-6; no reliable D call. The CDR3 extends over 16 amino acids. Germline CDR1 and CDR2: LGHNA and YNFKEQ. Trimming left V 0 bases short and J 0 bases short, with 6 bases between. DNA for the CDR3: TGTGCCAGCAGCCAAGAACTAAACTCTGGGGCCAACGTCCTGACTTTC. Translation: CASSQELNSGANVLTF.

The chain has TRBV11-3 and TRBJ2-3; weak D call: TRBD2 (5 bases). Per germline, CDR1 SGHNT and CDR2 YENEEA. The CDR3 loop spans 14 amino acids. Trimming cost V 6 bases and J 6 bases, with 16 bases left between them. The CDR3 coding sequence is TGTGCCAGCAGTAACACTCGGGATTGGGATACGCAGTATTTT. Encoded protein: CASSNTRDWDTQYF. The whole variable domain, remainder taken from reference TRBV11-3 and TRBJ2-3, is EAGVVQSPRYKIIEKKQPVAFWCNPISGHNTLYWYLQNLGQGPELLIRYENEEAVDDSQLPKDRFSAERLKGVDSTLKIQPAELGDSAVYLCASSNTRDWDTQYFGPGTRLTVL.

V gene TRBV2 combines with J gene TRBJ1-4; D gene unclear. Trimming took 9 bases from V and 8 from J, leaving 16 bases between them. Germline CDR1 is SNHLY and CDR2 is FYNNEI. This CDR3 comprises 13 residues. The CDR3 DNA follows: TGTGCCAGAGCACCACTTAATCGAGAAAAACTGTTTTTT. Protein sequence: CARAPLNREKLFF. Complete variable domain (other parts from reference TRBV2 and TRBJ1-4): EPEVTQTPSHQVTQMGQEVILRCVPISNHLYFYWYRQILGQKVEFLVSFYNNEISEKSEIFDDQFSVERPDGSNFTLKIRSTKLEDSAMYFCARAPLNREKLFFGSGTQLSVL.

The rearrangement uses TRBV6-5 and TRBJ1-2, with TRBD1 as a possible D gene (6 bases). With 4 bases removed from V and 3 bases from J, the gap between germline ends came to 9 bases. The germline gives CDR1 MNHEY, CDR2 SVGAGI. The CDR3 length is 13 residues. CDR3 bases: TGTGCCAGCAGTTTAACAGGGTACTATGGCTACACCTTC. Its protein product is CASSLTGYYGYTF.

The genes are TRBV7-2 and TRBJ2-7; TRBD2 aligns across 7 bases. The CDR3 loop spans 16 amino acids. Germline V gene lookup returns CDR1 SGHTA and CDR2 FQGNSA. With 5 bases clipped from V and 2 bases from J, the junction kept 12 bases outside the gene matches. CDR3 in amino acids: CASSLASTSAAYEQYF. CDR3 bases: TGTGCCAGCAGCCTCGCATCCACTAGCGCCGCCTACGAGCAGTACTTC.

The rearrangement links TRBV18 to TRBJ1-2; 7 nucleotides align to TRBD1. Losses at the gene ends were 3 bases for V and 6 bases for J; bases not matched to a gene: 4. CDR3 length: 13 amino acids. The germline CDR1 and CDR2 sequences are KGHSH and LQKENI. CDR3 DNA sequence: TGTGCCAGCTCACCTGAGGGACAGAATGGCTACACCTTC. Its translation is CASSPEGQNGYTF.

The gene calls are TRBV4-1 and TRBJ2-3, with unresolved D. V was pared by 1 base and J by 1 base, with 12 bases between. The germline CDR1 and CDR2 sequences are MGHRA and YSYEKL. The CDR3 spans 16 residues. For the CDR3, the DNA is TGCGCCAGCAGCCAAGGGCCAGCGTCGGGCACAGATACGCAGTATTTT. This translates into CASSQGPASGTDTQYF.

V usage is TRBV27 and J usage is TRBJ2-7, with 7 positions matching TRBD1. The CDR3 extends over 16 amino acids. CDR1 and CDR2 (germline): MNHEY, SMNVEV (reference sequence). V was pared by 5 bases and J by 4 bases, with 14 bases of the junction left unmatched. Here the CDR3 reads CASSKFIGGTTYEQYF. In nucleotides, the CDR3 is TGTGCCAGCAGTAAGTTTATAGGGGGCACTACTTACGAGCAGTACTTC.

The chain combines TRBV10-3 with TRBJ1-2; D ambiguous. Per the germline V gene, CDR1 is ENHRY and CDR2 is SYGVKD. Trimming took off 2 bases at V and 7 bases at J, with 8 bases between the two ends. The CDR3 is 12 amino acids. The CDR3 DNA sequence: TGTGCCATCAGTGAGATAGTTGGTGGCTACACCTTC. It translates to CAISEIVGGYTF.

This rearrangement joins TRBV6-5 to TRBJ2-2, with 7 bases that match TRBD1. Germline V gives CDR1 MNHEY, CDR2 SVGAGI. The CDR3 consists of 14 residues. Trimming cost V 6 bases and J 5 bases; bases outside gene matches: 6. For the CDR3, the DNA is TGTGCCAGCAGACCCCCGACAGGGACCGGGGAGCTGTTTTTT. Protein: CASRPPTGTGELFF.